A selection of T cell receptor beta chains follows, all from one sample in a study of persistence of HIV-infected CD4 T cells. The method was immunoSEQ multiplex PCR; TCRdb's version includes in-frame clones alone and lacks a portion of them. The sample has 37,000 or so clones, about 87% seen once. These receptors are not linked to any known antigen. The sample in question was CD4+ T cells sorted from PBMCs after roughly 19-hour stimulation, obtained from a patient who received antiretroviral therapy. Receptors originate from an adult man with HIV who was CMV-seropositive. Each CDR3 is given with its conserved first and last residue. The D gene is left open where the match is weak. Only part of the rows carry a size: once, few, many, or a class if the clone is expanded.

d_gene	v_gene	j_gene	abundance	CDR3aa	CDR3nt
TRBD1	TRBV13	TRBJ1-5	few	CASSFSGRRTGRQPQHF	TGTGCCAGCAGCTTTAGCGGAAGAAGGACAGGGAGGCAGCCCCAGCATTTT
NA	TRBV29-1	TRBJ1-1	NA	CSVLEGGTQAFF	TGCAGCGTTCTAGAAGGCGGGACCCAAGCTTTCTTT
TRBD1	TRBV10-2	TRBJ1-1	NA	CASSAAGGALTEAFF	TGCGCCAGCAGTGCGGCAGGGGGGGCGTTGACTGAAGCTTTCTTT
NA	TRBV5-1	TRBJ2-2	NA	CASSLAGTANTGELFF	TGCGCCAGCAGCTTAGCCGGGACGGCGAACACCGGGGAGCTGTTTTTT
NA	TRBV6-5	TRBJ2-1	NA	CASSSHNEQFF	TGTGCCAGCAGCAGTCACAATGAGCAGTTCTTC
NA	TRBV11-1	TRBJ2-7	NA	CASSSRDAGYEQYF	TGTGCCAGCAGCTCGAGGGATGCAGGCTACGAGCAGTACTTC
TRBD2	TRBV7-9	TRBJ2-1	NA	CASKWREGNEQFF	TGTGCCAGCAAGTGGCGGGAGGGCAATGAGCAGTTCTTC
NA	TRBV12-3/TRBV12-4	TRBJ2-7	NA	CASSLARAYEQYF	TGTGCCAGCAGTTTAGCCAGGGCCTACGAGCAGTACTTC
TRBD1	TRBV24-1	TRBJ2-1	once	CATSDGQGSNEQFF	TGTGCCACCAGTGACGGACAGGGAAGCAATGAGCAGTTCTTC
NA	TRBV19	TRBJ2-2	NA	CASSRTSSGELFF	TGTGCCAGTAGCAGAACTAGCTCCGGGGAGCTGTTTTTT
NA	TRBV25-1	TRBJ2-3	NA	CASSEPPFVRYF	TGTGCCAGCAGTGAACCCCCCTTTGTACGGTATTTT
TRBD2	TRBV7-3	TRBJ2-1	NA	CASSSTSGRAGNEQFF	TGTGCCAGCAGCTCAACTAGCGGGAGGGCCGGCAATGAGCAGTTCTTC
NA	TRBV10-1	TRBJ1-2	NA	CASSPSTSIYGYTF	TGCGCCAGCAGTCCTTCCACTTCGATCTATGGCTACACCTTC
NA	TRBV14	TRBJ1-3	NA	CASSPRSSGNTIYF	TGTGCCAGCAGCCCACGTAGCTCTGGAAACACCATATATTTT
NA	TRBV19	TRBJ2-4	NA	CASNPTGSKNIQYF	TGTGCCAGTAACCCGACCGGGTCGAAAAACATTCAGTACTTC